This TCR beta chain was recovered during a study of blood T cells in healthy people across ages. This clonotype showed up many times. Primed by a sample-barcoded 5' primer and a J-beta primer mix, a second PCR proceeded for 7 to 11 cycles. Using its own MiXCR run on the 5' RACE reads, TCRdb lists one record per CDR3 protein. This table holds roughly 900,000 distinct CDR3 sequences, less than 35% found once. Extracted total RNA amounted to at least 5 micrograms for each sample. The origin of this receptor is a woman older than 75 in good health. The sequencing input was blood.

In nucleotides, the CDR3 is TGTGCCAGCAGCTTCTGGGACAGGGGCGTTACTGAGCAGTTCTTC. Translated, it gives CASSFWDRGVTEQFF. The chain carries TRBV7-2 and TRBJ2-1; 10 nucleotides match TRBD1. Germline V gene sequence: CDR1 SGHTA, CDR2 FQGNSA. The CDR3 contains 15 residues. Trimming at V came to 3 bases and at J to 9 bases, leaving 8 bases not matched to a gene.